Only a few counts were recorded for the clone carrying this T cell receptor (beta chain). Its cognate antigen is unknown. J lost 0 bases, V lost 6 bases, and 1 base had no gene match. Per the germline V gene, CDR1 is MDHEN and CDR2 is SYDVKM. CDR3 length: 14 amino acids. TCRdb re-derived calls from the reads in MiXCR, one entry per CDR3 protein. This table holds more than 150,000 distinct CDR3 sequences, about 21% found once. The sample is drawn from a study of T cell repertoires in cytomegalovirus infection. Points from the study as a whole: HLA-C-restricted CMV-specific TCR beta clonotypes were dominant in the ex vivo response.

Sequenced: PBMCs. The chain joins TRBV28 to TRBJ1-2, with 10 bases that match TRBD1. The sequence was collected from a human donor in good health (CMV status not recorded). Some clones in this sample may be carry-over from other donors' samples. This CDR3 is CASRGQGANYGYTF. CDR3 bases: TGTGCCAGCAGAGGACAGGGGGCTAACTATGGCTACACCTTC.